These 16 T cell receptor beta chains originate from one sample sequenced in a study of shared T cell receptors in the human thymus. Sequencing was performed with immunoSEQ multiplex PCR; in TCRdb, only in-frame clones are kept and a portion is missing. Of hundreds of thousands of clones listed, roughly 86% are singletons. The sample was also linked to a second study, of human thymus T cells.

Sequenced material: thymocytes. The receptors derive from a boy under two years old with a congenital heart defect.

The rearrangement joins TRBV12-5 to TRBJ2-3, with 8 positions matching TRBD1. The CDR3 has 18 residues. The germline gives CDR1 LGHNT, CDR2 FRNRAP. J was trimmed by 5 bases and V by 3 bases; bases with no gene match: 16. The CDR3 region has the DNA TGTGCTAGTGGTTTTTTCTCCATTTTTCAGGGGGCAGGAGATACGCAGTATTTT. Amino acid sequence: CASGFFSIFQGAGDTQYF.

This clone was seen a handful of times. The chain employs TRBV14 and TRBJ1-5, with D tentatively TRBD1 (6 bases). Germline V gives CDR1 SGHDN, CDR2 FVKESK. The CDR3 consists of 17 residues. The germline V and J ends were trimmed by 0 bases and 0 bases, with 12 bases remaining between them. Here the CDR3 reads CASSQDGTPVSNQPQHF. CDR3 in DNA: TGTGCCAGCAGCCAAGACGGGACACCCGTTAGCAATCAGCCCCAGCATTTT.

The chain combines TRBV6-1 with TRBJ2-7; 10 bases are a match to TRBD1. Germline CDR1 and CDR2: MNHNS and SASEGT. The CDR3 has 14 amino acids. V shed 6 bases, J shed 6 bases, and the junction held 8 bases outside the gene matches. The CDR3 region is CASSRGDRGREQYF. In DNA, the CDR3 is TGTGCCAGCAGCCGGGGGGACAGGGGTCGCGAGCAGTACTTC.

The chain carries TRBV18 and TRBJ2-3, with D possibly matching TRBD2 (5 bases). From germline, CDR1 is KGHSH and CDR2 LQKENI. V was clipped by 6 bases and J by 3 bases, with 19 bases between them. The CDR3 spans 16 residues. The CDR3 DNA reads as TGTGCCAGCTCGGACGCGGACGGCGGGTGGACAGATACGCAGTATTTT. Translated: CASSDADGGWTDTQYF.

CDR3 loop: CASSVSSGRLGNIQYF. Written as DNA, the CDR3 is TGTGCCAGTAGCGTGTCTAGCGGGAGGTTGGGAAACATTCAGTACTTC. The rearrangement uses TRBV19 and TRBJ2-4; the match to TRBD2 covers 11 bases. The CDR3 covers 16 residues. V shed 6 bases, J shed 6 bases, and the junction held 10 bases outside the gene matches. Looked up from germline, CDR1 is LNHDA and CDR2 is SQIVND (reference sequence).

DNA for the CDR3: TGTGCCAGCAGTGACTACAGAATAGCCAAAAACATTCAGTACTTC. Amino acids: CASSDYRIAKNIQYF. This rearrangement joins TRBV6-1 to TRBJ2-4; D gene unclear. Germline V gene data show CDR1 as MNHNS and CDR2 as SASEGT. Trimming stripped 3 bases from V and 0 bases from J, with 9 bases between. The CDR3 runs to 15 residues.

The chain links TRBV30 to TRBJ1-5; 7 bases map to TRBD1. This CDR3 spans 15 amino acids. Germline V lookup: CDR1 GTSNPN, CDR2 SVGIG (reference sequence). The J segment lost 2 bases and the V segment lost 1 base, leaving 5 bases of the junction unmatched. CDR3 sequence reads: CAWSGDRPRNQPQHF. CDR3 coding DNA: TGTGCCTGGAGTGGGGACAGACCTCGCAATCAGCCCCAGCATTTT.

The chain uses TRBV4-3 and TRBJ1-6, with D maybe TRBD1 (6 bases). The CDR3 extends over 17 amino acids. V gave up 0 bases and J gave up 7 bases, with 16 bases separating them. Germline assignment: CDR1 LGHNA and CDR2 YSLEER. CDR3 coding DNA: TGCGCCAGCAGCCAAGATGTTTACAGGGCCTTCAATTCACCCCTCCACTTT. Encoded protein: CASSQDVYRAFNSPLHF.

This clone was counted a single time. V usage is TRBV28 and J usage is TRBJ2-1, with D uncertain. From germline, CDR1 is MDHEN and CDR2 SYDVKM. Trimming stripped 2 bases from V and 0 bases from J, with 26 bases between. The CDR3 runs 21 residues. The CDR3 here is CASSLLSFAPPGRSSYNEQFF. Written as DNA, the CDR3 is TGTGCCAGCAGTTTACTCTCGTTTGCCCCCCCCGGAAGGAGCTCCTACAATGAGCAGTTCTTC.

This clone was detected only once. This chain joins TRBV18 and TRBJ1-2, with a tentative D call TRBD1 (5 bases). The CDR3 contains 13 residues. CDR1 is KGHSH, CDR2 LQKENI, per germline. V lost 0 bases, J lost 4 bases, and 6 bases lay in between. CDR3 amino acids: CASSPPGVYGYTF. CDR3 nucleotide sequence: TGTGCCAGCTCACCACCAGGGGTCTATGGCTACACCTTC.

This clone has a handful of counts. The genes are TRBV15 and TRBJ1-3; D not certain. The CDR3 is 16 amino acids. V dropped 1 base and J dropped 0 bases, with 10 bases sitting between them. The germline V gene has CDR1 LNHNV and CDR2 YYDKDF (reference sequence). This chain's CDR3 is CATSRGAESSGNTIYF. CDR3 bases: TGTGCCACCAGCAGAGGAGCGGAAAGCTCTGGAAACACCATATATTTT.

As for this clone: At the DNA level, this CDR3 is encoded by other sequences in the same sample as well. The chain couples TRBV4-1 to TRBJ1-1; TRBD1 is a possible D gene (5 bases). The length of the CDR3 is 14 residues. V gave up 0 bases and J gave up 4 bases, with 9 bases separating them. Germline V CDR1 and CDR2: MGHRA, YSYEKL. In DNA form, the CDR3 reads TGCGCCAGCAGCCAAGATCGGGGGTCCACTGAAGCTTTCTTT. Protein sequence: CASSQDRGSTEAFF.

The rearrangement links TRBV28 to TRBJ1-2, with TRBD1 matching 9 bases. The junction had 4 bases not matched to a gene; V was cut back by 3 bases and J by 2 bases. CDR1 MDHEN and CDR2 SYDVKM come from the germline V gene. This CDR3 is built from 15 residues. The CDR3 reads CASSFWTGANYGYTF. CDR3 coding DNA: TGTGCCAGCAGTTTCTGGACAGGGGCGAACTATGGCTACACCTTC.

The sample holds a few counts of this clone. This sequence joins TRBV7-2 and TRBJ2-7; TRBD1 aligns across 7 bases. V lost 6 bases, J lost 2 bases, and 10 bases stayed unmatched. The germline V gene has CDR1 SGHTA and CDR2 FQGNSA. The CDR3 totals 15 residues. CDR3 nucleotide sequence: TGTGCCAGCAGTCGACGACAGGGAGAAGCCTACGAGCAGTACTTC. Translated, it gives CASSRRQGEAYEQYF.

J is TRBJ2-7 and V is TRBV14; TRBD2 aligns across 10 bases. V dropped 0 bases and J dropped 4; count of bases not matched to a gene: 3. Germline loops: CDR1 SGHDN, CDR2 FVKESK. The CDR3 consists of 15 residues. CDR3 residues: CASSQEASGRYEQYF. DNA of the CDR3: TGTGCCAGCAGCCAAGAGGCTAGCGGGAGATACGAGCAGTACTTC.

The V call is TRBV15, the J call TRBJ1-6; 7 bases map to TRBD1. After removal of 1 base from V and 4 bases from J, the junction contained 7 bases not matched to a gene. The germline CDR1 and CDR2 sequences are LNHNV and YYDKDF (reference sequence). This CDR3 is 17 amino acids long. The CDR3 reads CATSRVTDRRYNSPLHF. Written as DNA, the CDR3 is TGTGCCACCAGCAGAGTTACGGACAGGAGGTATAATTCACCCCTCCACTTT.